The source of this T cell receptor (beta chain) is a study of cytomegalovirus exposure and HLA in healthy donors (dated by TCRdb to the late 2010s). Concerning the study at large: According to an earlier analysis of 587 of the donors, 200 million or so T cells yielded 90 million to 130 million unique TCR beta sequences and approximately 300 Gb of sequence data. An early release that covered approximately 600 HLA-typed donors contained approximately 300 gigabases of sequencing data and some 87 million unique TCR sequences. Of the roughly 410 genotyped donors, 81% were placed in the genetic ancestry cluster associated with self-reported Caucasian donors. The aim of the study was to test whether cataloging public T cell receptors could identify signatures of past pathogen exposure. The T cell repertoires of several hundred subjects were profiled by immunosequencing and related to cytomegalovirus serostatus. In addition to the first cohort of 650 to 750 subjects, a separate validation cohort of approximately 130 different subjects was used. To predict cytomegalovirus infection status, the study combined high-throughput TCR immunosequencing, statistical association of individual TCRs with disease status, and machine learning. A later analysis re-analyzed previously published TCR beta repertoires from 600 to 850 donors and added high-resolution HLA genotyping to study TCR occurrence patterns. The later analysis used no new phenotypic data to find candidate immune exposures, relying instead on TCR beta sequences and their occurrence across donors. An earlier analysis of roughly 580 of the donors used high-throughput TCR beta sequencing to judge whether each TCR beta V gene segment behaved as functional or pseudogenic. Donor age, sex, ethnicity and CMV serostatus were collected together with the repertoire data. Genome-wide SNP genotypes for about 65% of the roughly 670 donors were used in a later genetic analysis, which treated that subset as a discovery cohort. Every discovery cohort repertoire had been produced on one sequencing platform. HLA typing included class I and class II loci at four-digit resolution. The number of donors typed differed by locus, with about 629-630 for A, B, C, DRB1 and DQB1, more than 500 for DQA1, 600 to 610 for DPA1, and 450 to 480 for DPB1. Several DR-DQ haplotypes were treated as single units for association and clustering because of strong linkage in the cohort. Among around 400 genotyped donors of the cohort, an average of about 240,000 unique TCR beta nucleotide sequences were sequenced per donor, roughly a sixth of them non-productive.

V is cut back by 6 bases and J by 4 bases, with 5 bases in the junction unmatched. Spanning cysteine to phenylalanine, the CDR3 consists of 13 amino acids. The only DNA kept is the CDR3, 39 bases in frame from the first base. CDR1 ENHRY and CDR2 SYGVKD were looked up in the germline V gene. Receptor libraries were prepared by the immunoSEQ multiplex PCR assay. For the multiplex PCR, a mixture combining 60 forward primers for TCR Vbeta segments and 13 reverse primers for TCR Jbeta segments was used. The CDR3 region of rearranged TCR beta genes was amplified from genomic DNA with a multiplex PCR assay. The Illumina HiSeq System was used to sequence the amplified TCR beta libraries as 87-base-pair reads. Turning to the authors' computational methods: Across the 500 to 750 repertoires, a later analysis counted some 80 million unique TCR beta chains, around 10 million of which were shared by at least two donors. A nearest-neighbor algorithm error-corrected the raw reads and collapsed the reads into unique sequences, merging closely related sequences to remove PCR and sequencing errors. CDR3 sequences were aligned to IMGT reference sequences to assign V, D and J gene segments. Each retained sequence needed at least a six-nucleotide match to both a V gene segment and a J gene segment. A rearrangement was called productive if the CDR3 had no stop codons and remained in frame with V and J, and every other rearrangement was called non-productive. CDR3 was defined according to IMGT convention as the region running from the second conserved V-encoded cysteine to the conserved J-encoded phenylalanine. The earlier analysis of 500 to 600 of the donors excluded sequences that lacked an unambiguous match to a single V gene segment. In an earlier analysis of about 590 of the donors, a V segment was called functional when productive rearrangements were above 56.7%, and segregating when the standard deviation between donors exceeded 5%. A statistical classification framework was developed to diagnose cytomegalovirus status using the catalog of TCR beta chain sequences. V and J gene assignment, in a later analysis, came from comparing TCR nucleotide sequences with IMGT/GENE-DB human TR gene sequences. In a later analysis, CDR3 sequences and most-parsimonious VDJ recombination scenarios were assigned using the TCRdist pipeline. In a later analysis, each TCR beta chain was defined by its CDR3 amino acid sequence together with its V-gene family, and reads lacking a unique V-gene family were excluded. To address suspected cross-contamination and a sequencing artifact, a later analysis removed under 600 highly shared, low-generation-probability nucleotide sequences. In a later analysis, a clonal expansion index was calculated for each public chain from normalized within-repertoire ranks of inferred template counts. In a later analysis, generation probabilities were computed using a VDJ recombination model fitted to out-of-frame rearrangements, and the results were checked against IGoR. Hypergeometric tests were used in a later analysis to score TCR-TCR, TCR-HLA and TCR-CMV co-occurrence, with a repertoire-size bias correction applied to the TCR pairs. To estimate false discovery rates, a later analysis permuted the HLA or CMV assignments 20 times. In a later analysis, co-occurring TCRs were grouped with DBSCAN, and TCRdist sequence similarity was added when clustering was performed within HLA-allele-positive subsets. Repertoires with fewer than 30,000 or more than 120,000 public chains, plus five repertoires with anomalous nucleotide sharing, were excluded from co-occurrence clustering. Held by TCRdb, this immuneACCESS table contains in-frame sequences only and omits some clones. Under half of the omission traces to an unresolved V gene where checked; the cause of the rest is unknown. The V and J calls and clone size come from that table; D and trimming were worked out from the DNA. Recorded for this sample are around 150,000 clones; around three quarters of them occurred a single time. Around 6.8% of the sample is in the top ten clones.

The full study reports these points: When HLA alleles, especially DR and DQ, strongly co-occurred, attributing TCR associations to individual alleles was difficult. The 87-base-pair reads could not distinguish some IMGT-functional V segments, including TRBV6-2 and TRBV6-3, so those segments were excluded. The authors suggested that the approach could potentially be generalized to other disease states and immunological phenotypes. According to a later analysis, TCR association rates differed among HLA loci, with DRB1 alleles showing the most associated TCRs and HLA-C alleles showing the fewest. A cluster of highly shared sequence variants was judged likely to be a technical artifact of the sequencing pipeline. Compared with equally common non-associated chains, HLA-associated TCR beta chains in a later analysis were more clonally expanded and had lower generation probabilities. The classifier was reported to diagnose cytomegalovirus status with high specificity and sensitivity in both the original and validation cohorts. Linkage disequilibrium might explain the correlated functional status among segregating V segments, but an unknown experimental factor could not be excluded. A further reported finding was that TCR beta sequences accurately predicted the HLA-A and HLA-B alleles for most subjects in the first cohort. Because counts were too low, about 15 rarely observed V segments, including chromosome 9 orphons, were left out of the earlier analysis of 500 to 650 of the donors. Broadly in line with IMGT annotations, most TCR beta V segments showed up in productive rearrangements about 87% or about 30% of the time in an earlier analysis of 587 of the donors. Because HLA typing was unavailable for some donors at each locus, only the typed subset was used in association tests. A total of fewer than 200 TCR beta chains were listed by the study as associated with cytomegalovirus. According to a later genetic analysis, donors in an Asian-associated ancestry cluster had fewer N-insertions in productive TCRs than the approximately 650-donor mean. This cohort had only TCR beta chains sequenced, and the lack of alpha or paired-chain data limited which features could be detected. Several of the top co-occurrence clusters appeared to be linked to parvovirus B19, influenza, CMV and Epstein-Barr virus, according to a later analysis. In vitro tests confirmed that a few of the cytomegalovirus-associated TCR beta chains recognize cytomegalovirus antigens. Roughly uniform sequencing depth across donors was assumed in presence/absence analyses, although this assumption may not hold. In a later analysis, most CMV-associated TCR beta chains were found to appear HLA-restricted, with HLA associations seemingly driven largely by CMV exposure. The only immune exposure information available for the cohort was CMV serostatus. Most TCR sequences were observed very rarely across donors, whereas some public TCRs were present in many individuals. V-gene and J-gene trimming of TCR beta chains was associated with a missense DCLRE1C variant in a later genetic analysis, and the association was replicated in an independent cohort. Specific HLA alleles were associated with 16,951 TCR beta sequences at a false discovery rate of 0.05 in a later analysis.

Concerning this clone: No antigen is known for it. The sample holds no much larger clone one base away, and base qualities are not on file.

The cohort consisted of hundreds of healthy bone marrow donors. Cohort members were all nominally healthy when sampled, although unrecorded immune exposures were likely present. The donor was CMV seropositive and was included in the group of 250 to 300 seropositive cohort members. Each donor provided a peripheral blood sample, and peripheral blood mononuclear cells were used for TCR beta sequencing. Genomic DNA was extracted from the blood cell samples with the Qiagen DNeasy Blood Extraction Kit. Sequencing was performed on PBMCs. The V and J genes are TRBV10-3 and TRBJ1-2; TRBD1 aligns with 7 central bases. The sequence came from a man aged 40-55 years in good health and CMV-seropositive. CDR3 protein: CAIRAGTAYGYTF. At the DNA level, the sequence is TGTGCCATCAGGGCCGGGACAGCCTATGGCTACACCTTC.